This T cell receptor (beta chain) is from a study of blood T cells in healthy people across ages (dated by TCRdb to 2013 to 2016). About the study as a whole: Template switching captured roughly one uniquely barcoded TCR beta cDNA molecule per two T cells in model experiments. Using deep sequencing normalized with unique cDNA molecular identifiers, the study measured how TCR beta repertoire diversity changes with age. For two donors (one aged 18 to 29 and one aged 80 or older), the study analyzed two additional independent replicas of 1 million unique cDNA reads from the same blood draw. Donors were grouped into four age groups: young (average approximately 16 years), middle-aged (39), aged (62) and long-lived (roughly 80). To avoid experimental bias, donors of different ages were distributed randomly across sequencing lanes. General findings and caveats noted by the study authors: Compared with the aged group, the long-lived group had more naive CD4+ T cells, fewer expanded clones and increased TCR diversity, a pattern suggesting age selection. Conclusive comparison of naive and antigen-experienced compartments was prevented by the profiling of bulk unsorted PBMCs. Estimates of total diversity from one million sequenced T cells were regarded as lower bounds and underestimates. Observed TCR beta diversity per million T cells fell roughly linearly with age, and a significant reduction was already apparent by age around 36. Donor CMV infection status was unknown, potentially confounding age-related changes in expanded clonotypes. The percentage of naive T cells measured by flow cytometry correlated strongly with observed TCR beta diversity.

Receptor libraries were prepared by 5' RACE. TCRdb records Illumina HiSeq 2500 as the sequencer. The second PCR ran for about 6 to 11 cycles and used a J-beta primer mix along with a sample-barcoded 5' primer. A unique molecular identifier was introduced onto each TCR beta cDNA molecule by a template-switch 5' adaptor carrying 12 random nucleotides. At least 3 million CDR3-containing paired-end reads were obtained from each sample. First-strand cDNA was synthesized from all RNA with the Mint cDNA synthesis kit, primed by a TRBC-specific oligonucleotide. After uracil-DNA glycosylase treatment, a first 18-cycle PCR used universal primers M1SS and BC2_uni_R on all cDNA. In the paper's pipeline: For normalization, 1 million high-quality reads, each with a distinct molecular identifier, were randomly selected from each sample. Instead of being binned into consensus sequences, reads that shared molecular identifiers were thrown out. MiTCR, with a Q25 quality threshold and the strictest error-elimination algorithm, was used for CDR3 identification, clonotype clustering and error correction. A nonparametric unseen species model using Euler transformation provided a lower-bound estimate of total TCR beta diversity. TCRdb reworked the public reads: Q25 trimming with fastp, MiXCR clone assembly, productive beta chains retained. Rows with one shared CDR3 protein collapse into an entry with the most common genes and DNA. The V and J calls and clone size come from TCRdb's table, not from the authors' own analysis. The sample data list around 1.5 million distinct CDR3 sequences, and 55% to 75% of these were observed just once. The ten largest clones take up 6.5% to 8% of the sample.

Systemically healthy Caucasian individuals from Russia, approximately 39 in total and aged roughly 6 to 100 years, were included as donors. Each donor gave approximately 9.3 milliliters of peripheral blood, collected into EDTA-treated Vacutainer tubes. Ficoll-Paque density-gradient centrifugation was used to isolate PBMCs, with at least 7 million per sample. Trizol reagent was used to extract total RNA from PBMCs, with at least 6 micrograms per sample. For every donor, flow cytometry on a PBMC aliquot measured the percentage of naive CD45RAhigh/CD27high T cells. There are 15 amino acids in the CDR3, from cysteine to phenylalanine inclusive. The retained sequence is limited to the CDR3, 45 bases, with the frame set at the first base. The germline V gene provides CDR1 SGHTA and CDR2 FQGNSA. Turning to this clonotype: This clone's antigen is unknown. Qualities for individual bases were not recorded, and no much larger clone is one base off.

In this chain, TRBV7-2 is recombined with TRBJ2-1; 10 of the junction bases match TRBD2. Gene TRBJ2-7 matches the end of the DNA better, so the J call may be wrong. The sequencing input was blood. This clonotype was sampled from a man aged 18-30 years in good health. The CDR3 reads as follows: CASSSVAGGYNEQYF. In nucleotides, the sequence is TGTGCCAGCAGCTCGGTAGCGGGGGGTTACAATGAGCAGTACTTC.